The clone carrying this TCR beta chain showed up just once. Its antigen is currently unknown. The record originates from a study of siplizumab effects on memory and regulatory T cells. Produced via immunoSEQ multiplex PCR; TCRdb's table is partial and in-frame only. Here the sample spans 8,000 to 9,000 clones, over 60% being singletons. Germline assignment: CDR1 SGDLS and CDR2 YYNGEE. V was shortened by 0 bases and J by 8 bases, with 6 bases between the two germline ends. CDR3 size: 13 residues. Points from the study as a whole: The suppressive capacity of proliferating Tregs from siplizumab cultures remained unconfirmed. A significant reduction in alloreactive sequences traceable to unstimulated CD4+ memory cells was produced by siplizumab.

The origin of this receptor is a human donor in good health. Sequenced: effector memory CD8+ T cells sorted from blood. The subset denotes: unstimulated CD8+ effector memory T cells. The V and J genes are TRBV9 and TRBJ1-6; D is possibly TRBD1 (5 bases). The CDR3 region has the DNA TGTGCCAGCAGCGTAGTGGGGGATTCACCCCTCCACTTT. This encodes CASSVVGDSPLHF. Combining the CDR3 with reference TRBV9 and TRBJ1-6 gives the whole variable domain DSGVTQTPKHLITATGQRVTLRCSPRSGDLSVYWYQQSLDQGLQFLIQYYNGEERAKGNILERFSAQQFPDLHSELNLSSLELGDSALYFCASSVVGDSPLHFGNGTRLTVT.